Shown below are 8 T cell receptor beta chains from a single sample sequenced in a study of T-cell memory formation after mild COVID-19. TCRdb redid the calling of the 5' RACE reads with MiXCR, one entry per CDR3 protein. The table lists 300,000 to 350,000 distinct CDR3 sequences, under 15% of them singletons. The specimen sequenced was PBMCs or a T cell subset sorted from them (not recorded which). The receptors come from a man between 18 and 29 years old who had mild COVID-19 (a few samples of this study predate the infection). Cell type and time point are not known.

The chain employs TRBV4-2 and TRBJ2-5; TRBD2 is a possible D gene (6 bases). The CDR3 has 15 amino acids. CDR1 and CDR2 from the germline V gene are LGHNA and YNFKEQ. With 0 bases removed from V and 7 bases from J, the gap between germline ends came to 15 bases. The CDR3 nucleotides are TGTGCCAGCAGCCAAGATCAGGGTGCGCGGGGGACCCAGTACTTC. Its protein is CASSQDQGARGTQYF.

The V and J genes are TRBV6-2 or TRBV6-3 and TRBJ2-2, with a possible D match to TRBD1 (7 bases). V shed 11 bases and J shed 0 bases, with 16 bases lying between them. This CDR3 contains 15 residues. Germline CDR1 is MNHEY and CDR2 is SVGEGT. DNA of the CDR3: TGTGCCGCGCAGGGGGGTTGGTCGAACACCGGGGAGCTGTTTTTT. Translating it yields CAAQGGWSNTGELFF.

The genes are TRBV6-1 and TRBJ1-6; 7 bases align to TRBD1. Germline V gives CDR1 MNHNS, CDR2 SASEGT. The CDR3 loop spans 15 amino acids. The J segment lost 10 bases and the V segment lost 4 bases, leaving 10 bases of the junction unmatched. The CDR3 spells CASSALAGGQSPLHF. CDR3 bases: TGTGCCAGCAGTGCTCTAGCAGGGGGGCAATCACCCCTCCACTTT.

V is TRBV27 and J is TRBJ2-7; 7 nucleotides match TRBD2. The V gene end was trimmed by 4 bases and the J gene end by 0 bases; junction bases not matched to a gene: 3. This CDR3 has 14 amino acids. Germline V gives CDR1 MNHEY, CDR2 SMNVEV (reference sequence). In DNA form, the CDR3 reads TGTGCCAGCAGTTCCCCTAGCGGCTCCTACGAGCAGTACTTC. It is translated as CASSSPSGSYEQYF.

This clonotype showed up just a few times. The V gene is TRBV6-8, the J gene TRBJ2-3, with TRBD2 matching 11 bases. The CDR3 has 18 residues. Germline CDR1 MNHGY, CDR2 SAAAGT. J gave up 1 base and V 6 bases, and 12 bases lay outside the gene matches. CDR3 residues: CASSPRASGGPGTDTQYF. The CDR3 DNA sequence: TGTGCCAGCAGCCCCAGGGCTAGCGGGGGGCCAGGCACAGATACGCAGTATTTT.

This clonotype was picked up many times. V usage is TRBV6-2 or TRBV6-3 and J usage is TRBJ1-2; D is ambiguous. Trimming took 3 bases from V and 3 from J, leaving 5 bases between them. The CDR3 sequence is 12 residues long. Germline CDR1 reads MNHEY; CDR2 reads SVGEGT. The chain's CDR3 is CASSYGDYGYTF. DNA for the CDR3: TGTGCCAGCAGTTATGGAGACTATGGCTACACCTTC.

The chain links TRBV6-4 to TRBJ2-3; TRBD2 matches at 7 bases. The germline V gene has CDR1 MRHNA and CDR2 SNTAGT. The CDR3 contains 15 residues. With V trimmed by 3 bases and J by 1 base, 4 bases remained unmatched. CDR3 bases: TGTGCCAGCAGTGAAGGGAGGGGCGGCACAGATACGCAGTATTTT. Translation: CASSEGRGGTDTQYF.

The J gene is TRBJ1-6, the V gene TRBV12-3 or TRBV12-4; TRBD1 agrees at 7 bases. The CDR3 loop spans 15 amino acids. V gave up 1 base and J gave up 6 bases; unmatched junction bases: 3. CDR3 sequence (DNA): TGTGCCAGCAGTTTAGGGGGACAGCTTAATTCACCCCTCCACTTT. Translating it yields CASSLGGQLNSPLHF.